This T cell receptor beta chain was captured by sequencing in a study of blood T cells in healthy people across ages (dated by TCRdb to about 2015). With respect to the entire study: In model experiments, template switching captured about one uniquely barcoded TCR beta cDNA molecule for every two T cells. Using deep sequencing normalized with unique cDNA molecular identifiers, the study measured how TCR beta repertoire diversity changes with age. Four age groups were formed from the donors: young (average roughly 15 years), middle-aged (around 37), aged (62) and long-lived (roughly 81). For two donors (one aged 18 to 29 and one aged 80 or older), the study analyzed two additional independent replicas of 1 million unique cDNA reads from the same blood draw. What the authors observed across the whole study: The long-lived group showed more naive CD4+ T cells, fewer expanded clones and increased TCR diversity than the aged group, suggesting age selection. Total diversity estimates from one million sequenced T cells were considered lower bounds and underestimates. As age increased, observed TCR beta diversity per million T cells dropped in a roughly linear way, and a significant reduction was already evident by age around 41. Because donor CMV infection status was unknown, age-related changes in expanded clonotypes were potentially confounded. Bulk unsorted PBMC profiling prevented conclusive comparison of naive and antigen-experienced compartments. The percentage of naive T cells measured by flow cytometry correlated strongly with observed TCR beta diversity.

The CDR3 runs 13 amino acids, cysteine and phenylalanine included. Kept here is only the CDR3 DNA, which spans 39 bases and is read in frame from base 1. Trimming leaves V shorter by 4 bases and J shorter by 7 bases, with the junction holding 8 bases beyond the gene matches. From the germline V gene, CDR1 is SGHRS and CDR2 is YFSETQ. Concerning this clonotype itself: Its target antigen remains unknown. No qualities accompany the bases; no much larger clone lies one base away.

The library came from 5' RACE. The run used an Illumina HiSeq 2500. A second PCR of roughly 6 to 11 cycles was run with a J-beta primer mix and a sample-barcoded 5' primer. A template-switch 5' adaptor carrying 12 random nucleotides introduced a unique molecular identifier onto each TCR beta cDNA molecule. Each sample yielded at least 2.5 million CDR3-containing paired-end reads. All of the RNA was converted into first-strand cDNA using the Mint cDNA synthesis kit, with a TRBC-specific oligonucleotide serving as the primer. After uracil-DNA glycosylase treatment, a first 18-cycle PCR used universal primers M1SS and BC2_uni_R on all cDNA. The authors processed their data as follows. For normalization, 1 million high-quality reads were randomly selected from each sample, with every read carrying a distinct molecular identifier. Reads sharing molecular identifiers were discarded rather than binned into consensus sequences. MiTCR, with a Q25 quality threshold and the strictest error-elimination algorithm, was used for CDR3 identification, clonotype clustering and error correction. A nonparametric unseen species model using Euler transformation provided a lower-bound estimate of total TCR beta diversity. The raw public reads went through TCRdb reprocessing: fastp at Q25, MiXCR clone calling, in-frame beta chains kept. CDR3 protein sequences are deduplicated, and each keeps its most common genes and DNA. The V and J calls and clone size are TCRdb's, not the authors'. A total of about 1 million distinct CDR3 sequences appear in this sample, under 30% of them only once. The leading ten clones occupy approximately 0.75% of the sample.

The donors were some 39 Caucasian individuals from Russia, aged roughly 6 to 95 years, who were systemically healthy. Each donor gave 8 to 10 milliliters of peripheral blood, drawn into EDTA-treated Vacutainer tubes. Ficoll-Paque density-gradient centrifugation was used to isolate PBMCs, with at least 7 million per sample. Total RNA was extracted from PBMCs with Trizol reagent, with at least 6 micrograms obtained per sample. The percentages of naive CD45RAhigh/CD27high T cells were determined by flow cytometry on a PBMC aliquot from every donor. A further study also used this sample, focusing on T cells of mothers and their children. As the second paper documents: Nine systemically healthy Caucasian individuals served as donors, namely three mothers together with their six children. cDNA synthesis consumed the entire amount of extracted RNA, loaded at approximately 1.4 ug RNA in each 15 ul reaction. In the second PCR, the M1S primer added sample barcodes and 2-4 random nucleotides. Over 8 million TCR beta CDR3 reads came from each mother, compared with roughly 2.8 million reads from each child. In both related and unrelated pairs, thymic selection shapes the output of TCR recombination in a similar way, with inherited differences having only a minor effect. Normalized repertoire overlap was always found to be slightly, but never significantly, higher in related mother-child pairs than in unrelated mother-child pairs. Persistent microchimeric T cell clones were not detected, at a sensitivity of approximately 93 clones per million clonotypes. In the study, deep NGS was used to compare the TCR beta repertoires of mothers and children, and features distinguishing related mother-child pairs from unrelated individuals were sought. Mothers averaged around 40 +/- 4 years of age and children averaged about 10 +/- 4 years. After adapter ligation was performed with NEBNext reagents, the libraries were sequenced on an Illumina HiSeq 2000 with 100+100 nt paired-end reads. To prevent cross-contamination, the mother and child libraries were prepared a month apart and were sequenced in separate runs. Between about 500,000 and 2,100,000 distinct TCR beta clonotypes were identified per donor. Naive TCR beta clonotypes were estimated from low-frequency clonotypes matched to each donor's FACS-determined naive share, without sorting.

This TCR was recovered from a girl aged 2-10 years in good health. Recombination linked TRBV5-1 to TRBJ2-7; TRBD1 agrees with 7 junctional bases. Sequencing was done on a sample of blood. CDR3 region: CASSPRDSSEQYF. The DNA is TGCGCCAGCAGCCCCCGGGACAGTTCGGAGCAGTACTTC.